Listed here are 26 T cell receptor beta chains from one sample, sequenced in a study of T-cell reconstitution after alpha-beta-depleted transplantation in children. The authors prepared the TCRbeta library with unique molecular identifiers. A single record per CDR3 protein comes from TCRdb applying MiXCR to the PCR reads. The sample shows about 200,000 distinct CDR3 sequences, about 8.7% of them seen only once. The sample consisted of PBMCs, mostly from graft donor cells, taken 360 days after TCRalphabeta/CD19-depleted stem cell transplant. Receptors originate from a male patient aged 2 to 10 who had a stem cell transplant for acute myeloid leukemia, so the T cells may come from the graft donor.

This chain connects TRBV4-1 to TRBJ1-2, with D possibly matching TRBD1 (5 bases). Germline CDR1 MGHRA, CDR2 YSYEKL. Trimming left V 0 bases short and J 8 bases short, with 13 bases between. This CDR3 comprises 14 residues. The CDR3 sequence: CASSQDRQGGGYTF. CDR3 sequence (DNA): TGCGCCAGCAGCCAAGATCGGCAGGGCGGAGGCTACACCTTC.

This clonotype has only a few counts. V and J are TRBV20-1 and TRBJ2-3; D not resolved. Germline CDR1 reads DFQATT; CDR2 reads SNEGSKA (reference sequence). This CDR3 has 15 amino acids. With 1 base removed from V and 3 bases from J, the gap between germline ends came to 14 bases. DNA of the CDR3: TGCAGTGCTAGAGGTCTACCGGGTTCTACAGATACGCAGTATTTT. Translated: CSARGLPGSTDTQYF.

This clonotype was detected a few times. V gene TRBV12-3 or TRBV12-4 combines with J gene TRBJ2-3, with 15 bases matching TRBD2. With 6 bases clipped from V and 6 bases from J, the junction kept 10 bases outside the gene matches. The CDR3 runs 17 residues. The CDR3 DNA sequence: TGTGCCAGCAGCGACGGGACTAGCGGGGGGCTGGGTGATACGCAGTATTTT. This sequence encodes CASSDGTSGGLGDTQYF.

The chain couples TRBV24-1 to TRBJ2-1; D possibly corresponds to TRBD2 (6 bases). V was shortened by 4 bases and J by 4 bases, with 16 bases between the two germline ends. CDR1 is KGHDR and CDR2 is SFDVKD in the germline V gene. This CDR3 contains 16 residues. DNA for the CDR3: TGTGCCACCAGTGACGGGACTTCTCGGGATTACAATGAGCAGTTCTTC. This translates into CATSDGTSRDYNEQFF.

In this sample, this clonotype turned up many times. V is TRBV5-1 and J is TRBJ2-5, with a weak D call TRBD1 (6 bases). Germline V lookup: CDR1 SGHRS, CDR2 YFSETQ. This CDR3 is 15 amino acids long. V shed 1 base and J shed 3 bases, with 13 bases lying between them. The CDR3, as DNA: TGCGCCAGCAGCTTGCTTGAGGACAGTAAAGAGACCCAGTACTTC. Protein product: CASSLLEDSKETQYF.

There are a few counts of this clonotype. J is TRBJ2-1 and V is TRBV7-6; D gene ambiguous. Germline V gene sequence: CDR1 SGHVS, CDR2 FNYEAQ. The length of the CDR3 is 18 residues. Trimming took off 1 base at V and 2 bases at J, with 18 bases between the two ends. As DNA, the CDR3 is TGTGCCAGCAGCTTAGTATTGGCTACCCCCAGCACCTACAATGAGCAGTTCTTC. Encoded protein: CASSLVLATPSTYNEQFF.

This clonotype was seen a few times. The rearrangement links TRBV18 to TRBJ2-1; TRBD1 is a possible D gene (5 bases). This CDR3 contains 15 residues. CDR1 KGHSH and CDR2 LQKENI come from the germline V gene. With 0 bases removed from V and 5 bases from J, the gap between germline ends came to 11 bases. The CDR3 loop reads CASSPPNPRDNEQFF. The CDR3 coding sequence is TGTGCCAGCTCACCACCCAACCCCAGGGACAATGAGCAGTTCTTC.

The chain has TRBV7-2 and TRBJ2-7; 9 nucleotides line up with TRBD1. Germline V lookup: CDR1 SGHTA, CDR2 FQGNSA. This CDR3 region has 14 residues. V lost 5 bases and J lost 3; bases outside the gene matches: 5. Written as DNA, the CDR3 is TGTGCCAGCAGCCCGCGACAGGGGGGCTACGAGCAGTACTTC. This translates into CASSPRQGGYEQYF.

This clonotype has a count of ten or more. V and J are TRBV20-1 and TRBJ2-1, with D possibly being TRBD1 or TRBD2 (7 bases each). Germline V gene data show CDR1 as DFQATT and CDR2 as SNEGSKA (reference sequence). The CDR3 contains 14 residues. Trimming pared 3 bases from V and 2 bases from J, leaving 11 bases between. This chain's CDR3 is CSASQGGPYNEQFF. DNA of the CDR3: TGCAGTGCTAGTCAGGGGGGGCCCTACAATGAGCAGTTCTTC.

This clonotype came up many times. CDR3 region: CASSIQLAISYNEQFF. The CDR3 nucleotides read TGTGCCAGCAGCATCCAACTAGCGATCTCCTACAATGAGCAGTTCTTC. The genes are TRBV27 and TRBJ2-1, with TRBD2 matching over 7 bases. V trimming: 6 bases; J trimming: 0 bases; junction bases outside the gene matches: 8. The CDR3 consists of 16 residues. Germline values: CDR1 MNHEY, CDR2 SMNVEV (reference sequence).

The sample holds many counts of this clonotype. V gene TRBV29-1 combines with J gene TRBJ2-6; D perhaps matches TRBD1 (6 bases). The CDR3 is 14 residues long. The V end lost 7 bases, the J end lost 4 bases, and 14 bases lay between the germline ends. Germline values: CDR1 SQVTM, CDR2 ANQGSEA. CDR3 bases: TGCAGCGCTACTACAGGGTTCGGGGCCAACGTCCTGACTTTC. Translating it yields CSATTGFGANVLTF.

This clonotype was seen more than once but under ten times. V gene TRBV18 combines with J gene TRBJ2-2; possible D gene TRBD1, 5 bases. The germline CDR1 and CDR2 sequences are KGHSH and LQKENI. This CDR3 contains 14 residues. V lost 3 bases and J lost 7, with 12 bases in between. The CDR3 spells CASSPVQGGGELFF. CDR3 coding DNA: TGTGCCAGCTCACCGGTCCAGGGCGGCGGGGAGCTGTTTTTT.

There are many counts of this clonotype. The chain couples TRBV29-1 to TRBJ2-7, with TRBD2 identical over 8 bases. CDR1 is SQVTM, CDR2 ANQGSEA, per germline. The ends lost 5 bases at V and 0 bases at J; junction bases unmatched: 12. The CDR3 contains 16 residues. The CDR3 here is CSVTDGLAGFSYEQYF. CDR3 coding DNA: TGCAGCGTTACGGACGGGTTAGCGGGATTCTCCTACGAGCAGTACTTC.

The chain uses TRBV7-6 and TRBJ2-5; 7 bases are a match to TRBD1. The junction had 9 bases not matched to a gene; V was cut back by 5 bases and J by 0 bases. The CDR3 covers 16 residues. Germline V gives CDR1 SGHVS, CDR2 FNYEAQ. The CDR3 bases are TGTGCCAGCAGCCCCCGGGGACAGACAAACCAAGAGACCCAGTACTTC. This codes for CASSPRGQTNQETQYF. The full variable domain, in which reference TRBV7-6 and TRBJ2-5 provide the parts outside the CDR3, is GAGVSQSPRYKVTKRGQDVALRCDPISGHVSLYWYRQALGQGPEFLTYFNYEAQQDKSGLPNDRFSAERPEGSISTLTIQRTEQRDSAMYRCASSPRGQTNQETQYFGPGTRLLVL.

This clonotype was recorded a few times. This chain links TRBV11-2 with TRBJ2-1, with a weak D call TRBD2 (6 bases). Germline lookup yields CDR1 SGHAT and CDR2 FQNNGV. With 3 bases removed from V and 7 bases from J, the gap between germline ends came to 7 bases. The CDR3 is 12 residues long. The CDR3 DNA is TGTGCCAGCAGCTTTGCGGGGAATGAGCAGTTCTTC. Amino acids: CASSFAGNEQFF.

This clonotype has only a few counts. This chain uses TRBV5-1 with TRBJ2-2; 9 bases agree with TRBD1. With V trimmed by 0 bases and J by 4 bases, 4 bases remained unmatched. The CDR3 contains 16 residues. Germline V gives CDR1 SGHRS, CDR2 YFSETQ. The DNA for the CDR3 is TGCGCCAGCAGCTTGGCCATGGACAGGGGCACCGGGGAGCTGTTTTTT. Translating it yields CASSLAMDRGTGELFF.

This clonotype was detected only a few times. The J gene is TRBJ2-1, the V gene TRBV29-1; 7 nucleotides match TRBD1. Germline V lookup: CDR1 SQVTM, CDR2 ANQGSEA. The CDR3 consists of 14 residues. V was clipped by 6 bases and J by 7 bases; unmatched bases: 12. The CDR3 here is CSVSGGIAVNEQFF. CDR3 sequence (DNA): TGCAGCGTGTCAGGGGGAATAGCAGTTAATGAGCAGTTCTTC.

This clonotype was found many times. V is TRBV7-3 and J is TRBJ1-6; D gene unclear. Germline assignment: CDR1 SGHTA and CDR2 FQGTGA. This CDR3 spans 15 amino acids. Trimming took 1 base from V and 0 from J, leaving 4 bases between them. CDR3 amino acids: CASSLMGSYNSPLHF. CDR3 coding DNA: TGTGCCAGCAGCTTAATGGGCTCCTATAATTCACCCCTCCACTTT.

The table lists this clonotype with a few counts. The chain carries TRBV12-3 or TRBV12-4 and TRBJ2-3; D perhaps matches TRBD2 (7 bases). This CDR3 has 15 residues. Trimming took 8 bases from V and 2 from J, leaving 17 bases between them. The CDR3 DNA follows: TGTGCCAGCCGTGGGGGGGCCCCCATCACAGATACGCAGTATTTT. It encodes CASRGGAPITDTQYF.

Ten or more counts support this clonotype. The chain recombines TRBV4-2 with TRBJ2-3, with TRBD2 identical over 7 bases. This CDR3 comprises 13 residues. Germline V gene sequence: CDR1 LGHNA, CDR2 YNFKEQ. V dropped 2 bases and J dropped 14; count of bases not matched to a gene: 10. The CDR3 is CASSQTSGGGAYF. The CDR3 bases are TGTGCCAGCAGCCAAACGTCGGGGGGAGGAGCGTATTTT.

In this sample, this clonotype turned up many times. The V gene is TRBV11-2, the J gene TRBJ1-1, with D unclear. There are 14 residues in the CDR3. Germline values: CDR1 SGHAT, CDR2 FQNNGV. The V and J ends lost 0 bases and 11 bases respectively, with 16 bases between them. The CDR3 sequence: CASSLEYSGFGAFF. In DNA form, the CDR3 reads TGTGCCAGCAGCTTAGAGTATAGTGGTTTTGGTGCTTTCTTT.

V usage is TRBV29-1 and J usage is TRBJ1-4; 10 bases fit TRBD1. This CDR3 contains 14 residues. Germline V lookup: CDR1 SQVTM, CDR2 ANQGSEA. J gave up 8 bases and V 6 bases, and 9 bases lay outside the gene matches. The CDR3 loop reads CSVDTDRGVEKLFF. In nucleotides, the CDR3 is TGCAGCGTCGATACGGACAGGGGGGTGGAAAAACTGTTTTTT.

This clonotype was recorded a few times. This chain's CDR3 is CASSGDSATNEKLFF. CDR3 nucleotide sequence: TGTGCCAGCAGTGGGGACAGCGCAACTAATGAAAAACTGTTTTTT. The chain carries TRBV2 and TRBJ1-4; 7 bases agree with TRBD1. V trimming: 4 bases; J trimming: 0 bases; junction bases outside the gene matches: 2. Per germline, CDR1 SNHLY and CDR2 FYNNEI. This CDR3 is 15 amino acids long.

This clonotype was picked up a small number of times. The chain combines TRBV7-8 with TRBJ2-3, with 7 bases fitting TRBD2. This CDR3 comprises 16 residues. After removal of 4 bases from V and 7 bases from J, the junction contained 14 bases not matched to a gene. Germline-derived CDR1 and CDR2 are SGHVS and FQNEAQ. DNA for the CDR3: TGTGCCAGCAGCTCCCCCTGGGGAGGGAGCCAAAATACGCAGTATTTT. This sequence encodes CASSSPWGGSQNTQYF.

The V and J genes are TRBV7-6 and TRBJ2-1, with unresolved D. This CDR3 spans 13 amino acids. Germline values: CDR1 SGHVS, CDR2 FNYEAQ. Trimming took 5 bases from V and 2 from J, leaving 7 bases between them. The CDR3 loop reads CASSPDAYNEQFF. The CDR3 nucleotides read TGTGCCAGCAGCCCGGACGCCTACAATGAGCAGTTCTTC.

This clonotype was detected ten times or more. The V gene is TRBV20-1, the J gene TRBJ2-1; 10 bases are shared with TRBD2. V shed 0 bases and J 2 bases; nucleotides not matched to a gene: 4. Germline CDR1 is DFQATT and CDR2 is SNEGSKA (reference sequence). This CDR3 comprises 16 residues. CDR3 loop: CSARDWGLAPYNEQFF. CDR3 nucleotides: TGCAGTGCTAGAGATTGGGGACTAGCGCCCTACAATGAGCAGTTCTTC.